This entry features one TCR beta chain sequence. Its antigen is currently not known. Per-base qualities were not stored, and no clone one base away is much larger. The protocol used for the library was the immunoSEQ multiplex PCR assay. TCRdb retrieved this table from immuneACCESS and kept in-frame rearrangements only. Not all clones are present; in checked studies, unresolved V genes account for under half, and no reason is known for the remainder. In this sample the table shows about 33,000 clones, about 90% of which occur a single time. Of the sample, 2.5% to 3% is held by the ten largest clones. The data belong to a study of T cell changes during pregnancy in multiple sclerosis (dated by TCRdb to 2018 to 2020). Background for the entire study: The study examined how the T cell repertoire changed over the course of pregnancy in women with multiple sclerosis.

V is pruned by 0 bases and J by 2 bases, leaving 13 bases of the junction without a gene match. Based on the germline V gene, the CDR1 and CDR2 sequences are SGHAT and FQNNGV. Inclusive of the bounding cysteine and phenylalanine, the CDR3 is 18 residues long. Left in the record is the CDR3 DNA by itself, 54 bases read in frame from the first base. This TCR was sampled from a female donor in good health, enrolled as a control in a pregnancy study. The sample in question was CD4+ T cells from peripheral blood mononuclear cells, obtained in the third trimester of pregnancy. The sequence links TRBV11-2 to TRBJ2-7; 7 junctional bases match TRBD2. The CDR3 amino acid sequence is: CASSLDLEAFRGAYEQYF. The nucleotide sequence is TGTGCCAGCAGCTTAGATCTAGAGGCCTTCCGGGGGGCCTACGAGCAGTACTTC.